This passage covers 10 T cell receptor beta chains from one sample sequenced in a study of radiation and T cells in renal cell carcinoma. The repertoire was sequenced with immunoSEQ multiplex PCR; TCRdb's copy has only in-frame clones and lacks some. The sample records around 100,000 clones, 75% to 85% being singletons. The time point denotes: blood 4 weeks post-SBRT, at nephrectomy. Treatment described: 15 Gy SBRT to primary tumor, nephrectomy 4 weeks later. Material: blood, obtained from a patient whose treatment included radiotherapy and nephrectomy. The source of these receptors is a man aged 55 to 69 with renal cell carcinoma.

The rearrangement uses TRBV2 and TRBJ2-3; the match to TRBD2 covers 8 bases. The CDR3 extends over 17 amino acids. Germline CDR1 reads SNHLY; CDR2 reads FYNNEI. The junction had 17 bases not matched to a gene; V was cut back by 8 bases and J by 4 bases. The CDR3 region is CASGKPTGGRFADTQYF. DNA for the CDR3: TGTGCCAGCGGTAAACCGACGGGCGGGAGGTTCGCAGATACGCAGTATTTT.

This clone was seen just once. The rearrangement uses TRBV15 and TRBJ1-5; D might be TRBD1 (5 bases). The CDR3 runs to 14 residues. The V gene lost 4 bases and the J gene lost 1 base, with 8 bases spanning the gap. The germline V gene has CDR1 LNHNV and CDR2 YYDKDF (reference sequence). Here the CDR3 DNA reads TGTGCCACCAGCAAGGGGTTAAGCAATCAGCCCCAGCATTTT. This gives the protein CATSKGLSNQPQHF.

The sample holds one count of this clone. V and J are TRBV4-1 and TRBJ1-4, with TRBD1 identical over 7 bases. Germline assignment: CDR1 MGHRA and CDR2 YSYEKL. V was pared by 0 bases and J by 7 bases, with 5 bases of the junction left unmatched. The CDR3 loop spans 15 amino acids. This CDR3 is CASSQDSRGGEKLFF. The CDR3 DNA follows: TGCGCCAGCAGCCAAGATAGCAGGGGGGGTGAAAAACTGTTTTTT.

This rearrangement joins TRBV5-6 to TRBJ1-5; D not certain. V dropped 3 bases and J dropped 0 bases, with 16 bases sitting between them. The CDR3 totals 17 residues. Per the germline V gene, CDR1 is SGHDT and CDR2 is YYEEEE. The CDR3 here is CASSSWTVPHSNQPQHF. CDR3 DNA: TGTGCCAGCAGCTCCTGGACGGTTCCCCATAGCAATCAGCCCCAGCATTTT.

As regards this clone: The junction departs from the called germline gene at one end, perhaps through a read error. The rearrangement links TRBV5-1 to TRBJ2-5, with D possibly TRBD1 on 5 matching bases. The CDR3 has 14 amino acids. Germline CDR1 reads SGHRS; CDR2 reads YFSETQ. This CDR3 is CASSLAQGYENQYF. CDR3 bases: TGCGCCAGCAGCTTGGCGCAGGGCTATGAGAACCAGTACTTC.

The V gene is TRBV25-1, the J gene TRBJ2-1; D gene ambiguous. The germline V gene encodes CDR1 MGHDK and CDR2 SYGVNS. Deletions cut 8 bases from V and 0 bases from J, with 14 bases between. This CDR3 comprises 15 residues. The CDR3 reads CASHGGLSSYNEQFF. The CDR3 DNA is TGTGCCAGCCACGGTGGGCTGAGCTCCTACAATGAGCAGTTCTTC.

Only one count was recorded for this clone. This chain joins TRBV9 and TRBJ2-3; weak D call: TRBD2 (6 bases). This CDR3 is 16 amino acids long. The germline V gene has CDR1 SGDLS and CDR2 YYNGEE. V lost 0 bases and J 1 base, leaving 12 bases between the germline ends. CDR3 protein: CASSVDPGVRTDTQYF. The DNA of the CDR3 is TGTGCCAGCAGCGTAGACCCGGGGGTTCGCACAGATACGCAGTATTTT.

This clone was observed a handful of times. The rearrangement links TRBV5-1 to TRBJ1-4; D unclear. CDR1 and CDR2 (germline): SGHRS, YFSETQ. The CDR3 contains 14 residues. With 0 bases removed from V and 3 bases from J, the gap between germline ends came to 6 bases. DNA for the CDR3: TGCGCCAGCAGCTTGGGGTCGGCTAATGAAAAACTGTTTTTT. Translated: CASSLGSANEKLFF.

CDR3 DNA sequence: TGTGCCAGCAGTGAAAGGGAGGGCCCCCACGAGCAGTACTTC. Translation: CASSEREGPHEQYF. The rearrangement links TRBV2 to TRBJ2-7; 7 nucleotides line up with TRBD2. Germline assignment: CDR1 SNHLY and CDR2 FYNNEI. The CDR3 runs 14 residues. After removal of 2 bases from V and 5 bases from J, the junction contained 6 bases not matched to a gene.

The CDR3 bases are TGTGCCAGCAGCTCCAGTCGGACCGGGGAGCTGTTTTTT. Its protein is CASSSSRTGELFF. V and J are TRBV7-2 and TRBJ2-2; D remains unclear. Trimming shortened V by 4 bases and J by 5 bases, and 8 bases separated the two germline ends. Germline V CDR1 and CDR2: SGHTA, FQGNSA. The CDR3 is 13 amino acids.